This T cell receptor (beta chain) came from a study of OX40 agonist ivuxolimab in advanced cancers. Study details: It was ivuxolimab, an agonistic anti-OX40 (CD134) antibody, that patients were treated with.

Concerning this clone itself: Its antigen remains unidentified.

Autoimmune disease history or systemic immunosuppression barred patients. Using immunoSEQ multiplex PCR, the repertoire was profiled, and TCRdb retains in-frame clones only, with some absent. The table lists 85,000 to 100,000 clones, roughly nine tenths of them singletons. CDR1 is SQVTM, CDR2 ANQGSEA, per germline. This CDR3 has 17 residues. V lost 0 bases, J lost 7 bases, and 24 bases lay in between. Whole-study findings and limits: CD4+ T cells averaged fewer expanded clones than CD8+ T cells.

The chain is built from TRBV29-1 and TRBJ1-2; TRBD1 might be the D (5 bases). Here the sequenced sample was CD4+ or CD8+ T cells sorted from blood, taken in a trial of the OX40 agonist ivuxolimab. The origin of this receptor is an adult with an advanced solid tumor such as melanoma, head and neck, liver or kidney cancer. The CDR3 protein is CSVEDIFQAGFYPGYTF. The CDR3 DNA sequence: TGCAGCGTTGAAGATATATTCCAGGCAGGGTTTTATCCTGGCTACACCTTC.